The 5 T cell receptor beta chains below come from one sample, sequenced in a study of T cells in localized non-small cell lung cancer. Repertoires were generated with immunoSEQ multiplex PCR, while TCRdb's copy carries only in-frame clones and drops some. The data hold about 15,000 clones, with approximately 87% observed a single time. The sample was peripheral blood mononuclear cells, taken before any cancer treatment. The receptors here all came from an older male donor with stage II lung adenocarcinoma.

The genes are TRBV27 and TRBJ1-2, with 12 bases that match TRBD1. Germline values: CDR1 MNHEY, CDR2 SMNVEV (reference sequence). This CDR3 comprises 14 residues. J lost 7 bases, V lost 6 bases, and 6 bases had no gene match. CDR3 residues: CASRGGQGAGGYTF. DNA for the CDR3: TGTGCCAGCAGGGGGGGACAGGGGGCCGGTGGCTACACCTTC.

This sequence joins TRBV5-6 and TRBJ2-7, with 8 bases matching TRBD2. Trimming removed 4 bases from V and 5 bases from J; junction bases left unmatched: 8. CDR3 length: 14 amino acids. The germline V gene encodes CDR1 SGHDT and CDR2 YYEEEE. The CDR3 nucleotides are TGTGCCAGCAGCCCGGGGGGGCCCAGGGACGAGCAGTACTTC. Protein sequence: CASSPGGPRDEQYF.

This chain uses TRBV6-6 with TRBJ1-5; D is possibly TRBD1 (5 bases). CDR1 is MNHNY, CDR2 SVGAGI, per germline (reference sequence). The V end was cut by 6 bases, the J end by 3 bases, with 15 bases between. CDR3 length: 15 amino acids. This CDR3 reads CASSDPGRNNQPQHF. CDR3 in DNA: TGTGCCAGCAGCGATCCGGGACGCAACAATCAGCCCCAGCATTTT.

The chain recombines TRBV27 with TRBJ1-5, with a possible D match to TRBD1 (5 bases). V lost 7 bases and J lost 6, with 16 bases in between. CDR1 is MNHEY, CDR2 SMNVEV, per germline (reference sequence). This CDR3 is built from 14 residues. The CDR3 nucleotides are TGTGCCAGCACCACTGCGCGGGGGTTTCAGCCCCAGCATTTT. Its protein product is CASTTARGFQPQHF.

The V gene is TRBV19, the J gene TRBJ2-7, with 9 nucleotides matching TRBD1. V trimming: 5 bases; J trimming: 7 bases; junction bases outside the gene matches: 12. The CDR3 spans 15 residues. CDR1 is LNHDA, CDR2 SQIVND, per germline (reference sequence). The DNA of the CDR3 is TGTGCCAGTAGTCCCGACGGGACAGGGCGGGGAGAGCAGTACTTC. Residues: CASSPDGTGRGEQYF.